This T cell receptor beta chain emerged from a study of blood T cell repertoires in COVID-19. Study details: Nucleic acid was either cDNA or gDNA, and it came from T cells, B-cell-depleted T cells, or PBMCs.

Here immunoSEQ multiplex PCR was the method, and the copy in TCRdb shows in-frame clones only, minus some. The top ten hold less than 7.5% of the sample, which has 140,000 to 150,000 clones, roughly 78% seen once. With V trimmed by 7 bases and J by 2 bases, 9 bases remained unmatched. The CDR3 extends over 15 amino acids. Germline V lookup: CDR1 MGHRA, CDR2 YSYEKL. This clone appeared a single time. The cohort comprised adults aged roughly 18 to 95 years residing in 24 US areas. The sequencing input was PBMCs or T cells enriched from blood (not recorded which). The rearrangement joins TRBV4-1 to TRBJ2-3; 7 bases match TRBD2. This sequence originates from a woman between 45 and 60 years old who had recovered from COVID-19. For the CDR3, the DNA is TGCGCCAGCAAAGTGACTAGCCAATTCACAGATACGCAGTATTTT. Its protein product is CASKVTSQFTDTQYF.